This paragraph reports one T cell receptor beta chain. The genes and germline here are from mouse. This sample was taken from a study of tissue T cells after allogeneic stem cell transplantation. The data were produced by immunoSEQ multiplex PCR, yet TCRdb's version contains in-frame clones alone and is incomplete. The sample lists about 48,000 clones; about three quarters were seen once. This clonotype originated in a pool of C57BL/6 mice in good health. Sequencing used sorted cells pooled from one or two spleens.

The CDR3 bases that were read are TGTGCCAGCAGCACTTCAGGGCGGGAACAGTAC. Residues: CASSTSGREQY. The full CDR3 protein is CASSTSGREQYF. This rearrangement joins TRBV19 to TRBJ2-7; possibly TRBD1 for D (5 bases). Sequencing ends 1 residue short of the CDR3 end; the germline J gene provides the rest. The germline V and J ends were trimmed by 5 bases and 7 bases, with 13 bases remaining between them. Germline CDR1 and CDR2: FNHDT and SITEND (reference sequence). The CDR3 length is 12 residues. Combining the CDR3 with reference TRBV19 and TRBJ2-7 gives the whole variable domain GGIITQTPKFLIGQEGQKLTLKCQQNFNHDTMYWYRQDSGKGLRLIYYSITENDLQKGDLSEGYDASREKKSSFSLTVTSAQKNEMAVFLCASSTSGREQYFGPGTRLTVL.